The clone carrying this T cell receptor beta chain was observed a handful of times. Its antigen is as yet unknown. The CDR3 covers 19 residues. V was pared by 4 bases and J by 5 bases, with 22 bases of the junction left unmatched. CDR1 and CDR2 (germline): SGHRS, YFSETQ. These data belong to a study of CD8 T cells in ankylosing spondylitis. Via MiXCR, TCRdb re-called the 5' RACE reads, giving one row per CDR3 protein. The repertoire consists of over 400,000 distinct CDR3 sequences, with roughly a quarter occurring once and the leading ten covering 0.75% to 0.9%. Study outcomes and limitations: Characteristic, it appeared, of ankylosing spondylitis blood was a TCR beta motif of about eight highly homologous variants. Reports of some motif variants in reactive arthritis synovial fluid and blood predate this one.

The J gene is TRBJ2-5, the V gene TRBV5-1, with 8 bases that match TRBD1. The sequencing sample was made of blood, either unsorted or a sorted T cell fraction (not recorded which). This TCR derives from a male donor with ankylosing spondylitis. The DNA of the CDR3 is TGCGCCAGCAGCCCCCCCGGATTTGAGACAGGGGCCGGTCGGGAGACCCAGTACTTC. It yields the protein CASSPPGFETGAGRETQYF.